This TCR beta chain appears in the sequencing data of a study of blood T cell repertoires in COVID-19. The overall study: Collection of acute and convalescent COVID-19 samples took place in the United States, Italy and Spain. Sources were T cells, B-cell-depleted T cells, or PBMCs; the material itself was cDNA or gDNA.

Per the original methods: Amplification with reference gene primers provided the estimates of nucleated cell counts. Here immunoSEQ multiplex PCR was the method, and the copy in TCRdb shows in-frame clones only, minus some. V, J and clone size derive from that table, while D and trimming were established from the DNA sequence. Of 100,000 to 150,000 clones listed, around four fifths are singletons. This TCR was recovered from a human donor in a cohort sampled during active COVID-19. The sequenced sample was peripheral blood.

For the CDR3, the DNA is TGTGCCAGCAGTCCGGGGGACGGCTTCTATGGCTACACCTTC. This translates into CASSPGDGFYGYTF. This chain links TRBV2 with TRBJ1-2; a weak D match, TRBD1 (5 bases). This CDR3 spans 14 amino acids. V was pared by 5 bases and J by 4 bases, with 14 bases between. CDR1 SNHLY and CDR2 FYNNEI come from the germline V gene.